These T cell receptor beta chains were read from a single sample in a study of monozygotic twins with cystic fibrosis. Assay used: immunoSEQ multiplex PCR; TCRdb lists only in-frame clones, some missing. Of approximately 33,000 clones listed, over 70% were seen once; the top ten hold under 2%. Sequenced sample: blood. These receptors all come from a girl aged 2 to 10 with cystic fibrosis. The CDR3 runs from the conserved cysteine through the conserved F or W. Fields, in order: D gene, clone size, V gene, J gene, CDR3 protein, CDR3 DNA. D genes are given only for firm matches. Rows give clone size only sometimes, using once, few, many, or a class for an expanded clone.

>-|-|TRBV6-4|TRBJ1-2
CASSALLGGGPTF
TGTGCCAGCAGTGCACTCTTGGGGGGCGGCCCCACCTTC
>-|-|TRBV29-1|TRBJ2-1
CSLLRLGQGYDEQFF
TGCAGCCTCCTCCGTTTAGGGCAGGGGTACGATGAGCAGTTCTTC
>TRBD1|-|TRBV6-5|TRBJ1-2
CASSYRQGESYGYTF
TGTGCCAGCAGTTACCGACAGGGGGAGAGCTATGGCTACACCTTC
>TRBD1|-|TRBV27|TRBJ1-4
CASPGRGREKLFF
TGTGCCAGCCCTGGGAGGGGGCGAGAAAAACTGTTTTTT
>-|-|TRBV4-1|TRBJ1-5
CASSQDGVIQPQHF
TGCGCCAGCAGCCAAGATGGGGTTATTCAGCCCCAGCATTTT
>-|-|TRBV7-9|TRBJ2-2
CASSSRQRNTGELFF
TGTGCCAGCAGCTCCCGACAGCGTAACACCGGGGAGCTGTTTTTT
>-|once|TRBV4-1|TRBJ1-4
CASSPGGGRKEKLFF
TGCGCCAGCAGCCCTGGGGGGGGCCGTAAGGAAAAACTGTTTTTT
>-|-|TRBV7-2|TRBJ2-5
CASSFPASVETQYF
TGTGCCAGCAGCTTCCCGGCGTCAGTAGAGACCCAGTACTTC
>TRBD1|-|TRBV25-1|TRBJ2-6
CASSEFVTGTGANVLTF
TGTGCCAGCAGTGAATTCGTGACAGGGACTGGGGCCAACGTCCTGACTTTC
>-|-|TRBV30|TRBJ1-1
CAWKFGEGRLNTEAFF
TGTGCCTGGAAATTCGGGGAGGGGAGGTTGAACACTGAAGCTTTCTTT
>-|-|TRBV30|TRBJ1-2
CAWKGRTNYGYTF
TGTGCCTGGAAGGGCAGGACGAACTATGGCTACACCTTC